This T cell receptor (beta chain) was documented in a study of graft-versus-host responses after intestinal transplantation. The repertoire was sequenced with immunoSEQ multiplex PCR; TCRdb's copy has only in-frame clones and lacks some. The sample shows 10,000 to 15,000 clones, around 30% of them seen only once. This CDR3 has 14 amino acids. Germline V CDR1 and CDR2: SQVTM, ANQGSEA. The V and J ends lost 7 bases and 4 bases respectively, with 19 bases between them. This clone was seen a few times. Responders that carried the CFSE label, about 200,000 of them, were plated with about 200,000 irradiated, violet-dye-labeled stimulator cells. Both CD3+CD4+ and CD3+CD8+ responders that were proliferating and CFSE-low underwent sorting after the reaction.

Sequences were derived from alloreactive CD8+ T cells from a mixed lymphocyte reaction culture, sampled before intestinal transplant. Subset denoted: CFSE-low proliferating T cells sorted from approximately 6-day pre-transplant mixed lymphocyte reaction (GvH or HvG direction). This chain links TRBV29-1 with TRBJ1-1, with D possibly matching TRBD1 (5 bases). This receptor was identified in a human patient who received an intestinal transplant. The DNA for the CDR3 is TGCAGCGGCCTCGGACACGACGAGGGCACTGAAGCTTTCTTT. Protein: CSGLGHDEGTEAFF.